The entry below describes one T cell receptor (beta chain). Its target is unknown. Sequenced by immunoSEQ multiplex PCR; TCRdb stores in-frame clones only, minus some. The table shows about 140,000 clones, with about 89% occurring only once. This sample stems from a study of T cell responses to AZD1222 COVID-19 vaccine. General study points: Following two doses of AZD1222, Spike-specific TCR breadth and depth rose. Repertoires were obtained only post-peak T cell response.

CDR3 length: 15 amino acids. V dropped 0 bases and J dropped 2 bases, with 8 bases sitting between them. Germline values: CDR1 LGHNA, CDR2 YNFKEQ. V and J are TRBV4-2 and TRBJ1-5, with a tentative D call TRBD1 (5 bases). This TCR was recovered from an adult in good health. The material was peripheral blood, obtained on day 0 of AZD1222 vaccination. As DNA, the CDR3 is TGTGCCAGCAGCCAAGATAAACAGGGCAATCAGCCCCAGCATTTT. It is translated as CASSQDKQGNQPQHF.